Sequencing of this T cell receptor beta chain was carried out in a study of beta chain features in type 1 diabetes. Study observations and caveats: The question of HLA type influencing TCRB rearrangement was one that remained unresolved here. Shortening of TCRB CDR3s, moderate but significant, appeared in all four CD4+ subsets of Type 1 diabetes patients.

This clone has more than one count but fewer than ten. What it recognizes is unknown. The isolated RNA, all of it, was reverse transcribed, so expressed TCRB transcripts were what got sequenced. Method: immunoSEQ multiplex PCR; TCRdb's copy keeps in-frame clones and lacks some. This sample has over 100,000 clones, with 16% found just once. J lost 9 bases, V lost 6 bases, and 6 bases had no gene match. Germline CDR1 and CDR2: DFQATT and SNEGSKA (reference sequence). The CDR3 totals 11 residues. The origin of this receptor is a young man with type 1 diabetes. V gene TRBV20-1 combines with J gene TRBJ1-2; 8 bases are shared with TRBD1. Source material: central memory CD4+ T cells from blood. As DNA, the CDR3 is TGCAGTGCGCGACAGGGGCTGAGCTACACCTTC. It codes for CSARQGLSYTF.